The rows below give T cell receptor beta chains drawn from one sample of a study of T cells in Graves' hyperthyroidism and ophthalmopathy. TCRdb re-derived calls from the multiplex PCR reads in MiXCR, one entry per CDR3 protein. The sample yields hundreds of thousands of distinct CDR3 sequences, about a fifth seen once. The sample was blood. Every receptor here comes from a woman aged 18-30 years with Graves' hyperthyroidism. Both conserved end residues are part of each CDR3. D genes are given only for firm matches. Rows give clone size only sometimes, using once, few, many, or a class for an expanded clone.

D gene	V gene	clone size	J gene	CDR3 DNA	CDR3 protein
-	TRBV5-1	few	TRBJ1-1	TGCGCCAGCAGTCGCTCGGGGGTAAACACTGAAGCTTTCTTT	CASSRSGVNTEAFF
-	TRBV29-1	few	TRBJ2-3	TGCAGCGTGGGAGCGACAGTTAGCACAGATACGCAGTATTTT	CSVGATVSTDTQYF
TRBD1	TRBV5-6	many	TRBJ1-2	TGTGCCAGCAGGGACACAGGGGGCGCCAGGGATGGCTACACCTTC	CASRDTGGARDGYTF
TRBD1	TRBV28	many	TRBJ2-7	TGTGCCAGCAGTTTCGGAGGACAGGGCACATACGAGCAGTACTTC	CASSFGGQGTYEQYF
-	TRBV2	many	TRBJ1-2	TGTGCCAGCAGTGAATTGTACGGGACAAATACTAACTATGGCTACACCTTC	CASSELYGTNTNYGYTF
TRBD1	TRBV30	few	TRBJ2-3	TGTGCCTGGAGAATGAGGGGGCTTCGCACAGATACGCAGTATTTT	CAWRMRGLRTDTQYF
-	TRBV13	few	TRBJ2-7	TGTGCCAGCAGCTCCTTTAGTGACGAGCAGTACTTC	CASSSFSDEQYF
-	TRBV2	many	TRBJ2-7	TGTGCCAGCACCAAAGAGGGGAGTTCCTACGAGCAGTACTTC	CASTKEGSSYEQYF
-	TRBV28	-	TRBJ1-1	TGTGCCAGCAGTTTAACAGGGAGTATGGGCACTGAAGCTTTCTTT	CASSLTGSMGTEAFF
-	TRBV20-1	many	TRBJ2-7	TGCAGTGCTAGAGAAGGGCTGGAAGGGACCTACGAGCAGTACTTC	CSAREGLEGTYEQYF
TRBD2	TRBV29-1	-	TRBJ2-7	TGCAGCGTGCTAGCGGGGGTCACCTACGAGCAGTACTTC	CSVLAGVTYEQYF
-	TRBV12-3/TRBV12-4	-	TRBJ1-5	TGTGCCAGCAGTTTCGGGACATCCATGAATCAGCCCCAGCATTTT	CASSFGTSMNQPQHF
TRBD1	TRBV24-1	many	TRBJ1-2	TGTGCCACCAGTGATCGGACAGGGGGCGTCTATGGCTACACCTTC	CATSDRTGGVYGYTF
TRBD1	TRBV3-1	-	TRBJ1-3	TGTGCCAGCAGCCAATCTTCCCAGGACAGGGGGCGGAACACCATATATTTT	CASSQSSQDRGRNTIYF
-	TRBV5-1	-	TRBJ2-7	TGCGCCAGCGGCTTGGACATGGTCTCCTACGAGCAGTACTTC	CASGLDMVSYEQYF
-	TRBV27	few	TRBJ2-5	TGTGCCAGCAGTTTTCTAGGACTAACACAAGAGACCCAGTACTTC	CASSFLGLTQETQYF
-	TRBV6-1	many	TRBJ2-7	TGTGCCAGCAGCCGAACAGCCGAGCAGTACTTC	CASSRTAEQYF
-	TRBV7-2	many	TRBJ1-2	TGTGCCAGCAGCTTCCCCGACACGAGACTTAACTATGGCTACACCTTC	CASSFPDTRLNYGYTF
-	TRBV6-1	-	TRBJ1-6	TGTGCCAGCAGTTTAGCGCTCCTAAGGTCACCCCTCCACTTT	CASSLALLRSPLHF
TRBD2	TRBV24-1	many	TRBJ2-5	TGTGCCACCAGTGACGGCCGGGGGGTTCAGGAGACCCAGTACTTC	CATSDGRGVQETQYF
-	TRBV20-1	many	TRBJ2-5	TGCAGTGCGGGGGGCGGGGGAGAGACCCAGTACTTC	CSAGGGGETQYF
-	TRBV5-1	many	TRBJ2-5	TGCGCCAGCAGCTTGGTTACAGGAACTAGGGAGACCCAGTACTTC	CASSLVTGTRETQYF
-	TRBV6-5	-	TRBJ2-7	TGTGCCAGCAGTTACCGGACAGGGAGGGCGTACGAGCAGTACTTC	CASSYRTGRAYEQYF
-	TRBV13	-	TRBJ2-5	TGTGCCAGCGGGGGAACGGAGACCCAGTACTTC	CASGGTETQYF
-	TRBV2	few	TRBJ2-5	TGTGCCAGCATTCGGGCGCTCCAAGAGACCCAGTACTTC	CASIRALQETQYF
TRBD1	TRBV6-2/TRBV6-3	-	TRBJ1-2	TGTGCCAGCAGCACCGGGACAGGGGCGGGTACCTCTAACTATGGCTACACCTTC	CASSTGTGAGTSNYGYTF
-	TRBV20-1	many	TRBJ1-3	TGCAGTGCTAGAGAGGTGGTTGGAAACACCATATATTTT	CSAREVVGNTIYF
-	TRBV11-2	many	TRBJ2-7	TGTGCCAGCAGACCCCTAACAGGGTTCAGCTCCTACGAGCAGTACTTC	CASRPLTGFSSYEQYF
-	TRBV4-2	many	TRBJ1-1	TGTGCCAGCAGCCCCCTGGCCGGTTCAGCGAACACTGAAGCTTTCTTT	CASSPLAGSANTEAFF
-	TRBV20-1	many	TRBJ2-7	TGCAGTGCTGAAAATCGGCGGGAAATCAGGGACCACGAGCAGTACTTC	CSAENRREIRDHEQYF
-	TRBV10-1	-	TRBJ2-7	TGCGCCAGCAGTGAGTCGAATCAGGGTTACGAGCAGTACTTC	CASSESNQGYEQYF
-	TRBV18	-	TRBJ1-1	TGTGCCAGCTCACCACCGTGGCCCCAGGGGACTGAAGCTTTCTTT	CASSPPWPQGTEAFF
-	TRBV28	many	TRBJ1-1	TGTGCCAGCAGCACCAACTTGGGCACTGAAGCTTTCTTT	CASSTNLGTEAFF
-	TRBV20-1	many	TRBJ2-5	TGCAGTGCTCATCGGTGGGGCCTAGAGACCCAGTACTTC	CSAHRWGLETQYF
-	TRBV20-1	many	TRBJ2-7	TGCAGTGCTAGCGGAACAGGCTACGAGCAGTACTTC	CSASGTGYEQYF
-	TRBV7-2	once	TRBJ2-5	TGTGCCAGCAGCTACACTACGGAGACCCAGTACTTC	CASSYTTETQYF
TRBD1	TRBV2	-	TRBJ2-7	TGTGCCAGCCGGAATGGACAGGGGGACGAGCAGTACTTC	CASRNGQGDEQYF